A single sample gave rise to the 19 T cell receptor beta chains below, sequenced in a study of early T cells in non-severe SARS-CoV-2 infection. MiXCR was run by TCRdb on the 5' RACE reads, yielding one entry per CDR3 protein. The sample has tens of thousands of distinct CDR3 sequences; 5.9% are singletons. The source material was whole blood. Every receptor here comes from an adult who was a healthcare worker with PCR-confirmed SARS-CoV-2 infection or an uninfected control (not recorded which).

This clonotype occurred a few times. The V and J genes are TRBV6-5 and TRBJ2-3; 8 bases agree with TRBD2. V shed 4 bases and J 9 bases; nucleotides not matched to a gene: 6. The germline CDR1 and CDR2 sequences are MNHEY and SVGAGI. The CDR3 loop spans 13 amino acids. The CDR3 DNA is TGTGCCAGCAGTTTTCCGGGGGGGCAGACGCAGTATTTT. Translating gives CASSFPGGQTQYF.

This clonotype was detected ten times or more. This CDR3 is CSASVREGNEQFF. DNA of the CDR3: TGCAGCGCTTCGGTCAGGGAAGGCAATGAGCAGTTCTTC. The chain is built from TRBV29-1 and TRBJ2-1; possibly TRBD1 for D (5 bases). Per the germline V gene, CDR1 is SQVTM and CDR2 is ANQGSEA. This CDR3 is 13 amino acids long. V shed 7 bases and J shed 6 bases, with 16 bases lying between them.

This clonotype has a handful of counts. This chain joins TRBV20-1 and TRBJ2-7; TRBD1 matches 8 bases. Trimming at V came to 0 bases and at J to 7 bases, leaving 8 bases not matched to a gene. Germline CDR1 reads DFQATT; CDR2 reads SNEGSKA (reference sequence). The CDR3 length is 14 residues. CDR3: CSAREQGVVDEQYF. CDR3 coding DNA: TGCAGTGCTAGAGAACAGGGGGTAGTAGATGAGCAGTACTTC.

This clonotype was counted at least ten times. The rearrangement links TRBV18 to TRBJ2-3; D perhaps matches TRBD1 (6 bases). Germline CDR1 is KGHSH and CDR2 is LQKENI. V was clipped by 0 bases and J by 4 bases, with 8 bases between them. This CDR3 is 14 amino acids long. The CDR3 sequence is CASSPPTGADTQYF. CDR3 nucleotide sequence: TGTGCCAGCTCACCACCGACAGGCGCAGATACGCAGTATTTT.

This clonotype came up many times. The rearrangement links TRBV11-2 to TRBJ2-1; D is possibly TRBD1 (5 bases). Germline CDR1 reads SGHAT; CDR2 reads FQNNGV. Trimming left V 3 bases short and J 10 bases short, with 10 bases between. The CDR3 runs 12 residues. The DNA for the CDR3 is TGTGCCAGCAGCTTGGACATAGTGGAGCAGTTCTTC. This gives the protein CASSLDIVEQFF. The complete variable domain, with remaining parts taken from reference TRBV11-2 and TRBJ2-1, reads EAGVAQSPRYKIIEKRQSVAFWCNPISGHATLYWYQQILGQGPKLLIQFQNNGVVDDSQLPKDRFSAERLKGVDSTLKIQPAKLEDSAVYLCASSLDIVEQFFGPGTRLTVL.

This clonotype was seen a handful of times. The gene calls are TRBV5-5 and TRBJ2-3; possibly TRBD1 for D (6 bases). CDR3 size: 15 residues. Germline CDR1 is SGHKS and CDR2 is YYEKEE (reference sequence). V lost 0 bases and J 6 bases, leaving 14 bases between the germline ends. CDR3 nucleotide sequence: TGTGCCAGCAGCTTGGATAACAGTGGACAGGATACGCAGTATTTT. Amino acids: CASSLDNSGQDTQYF.

The chain carries TRBV4-1 and TRBJ2-7; no clear D. Germline V gene data show CDR1 as MGHRA and CDR2 as YSYEKL. Trimming removed 0 bases at V and 4 bases at J, with 13 bases between. The CDR3 has 15 residues. For the CDR3, the DNA is TGCGCCAGCAGCCAAGACCCCCCGACGGTTTACGAGCAGTACTTC. Its translation is CASSQDPPTVYEQYF.

This clonotype was detected only a few times. The chain has TRBV6-6 and TRBJ2-4; D remains unclear. The CDR3 extends over 15 amino acids. Germline V gives CDR1 MNHNY, CDR2 SVGAGI (reference sequence). V was trimmed by 5 bases and J by 2 bases, leaving 13 bases between them. CDR3 DNA: TGTGCCAGCAGTATCCCTCTTGTCCCCAAAAACATTCAGTACTTC. It specifies CASSIPLVPKNIQYF.

This chain links TRBV28 with TRBJ2-3, with D perhaps assigned TRBD1 or TRBD2 (6 bases each). Trimming pared 5 bases from V and 5 bases from J, leaving 20 bases between. CDR3 length: 16 residues. Per the germline V gene, CDR1 is MDHEN and CDR2 is SYDVKM. CDR3 sequence (DNA): TGTGCCAGCAGTGAATTCGTAGGGGGGAGTGGAGATACGCAGTATTTT. Residues: CASSEFVGGSGDTQYF. Full variable domain (missing parts from reference TRBV28 and TRBJ2-3): DVKVTQSSRYLVKRTGEKVFLECVQDMDHENMFWYRQDPGLGLRLIYFSYDVKMKEKGDIPEGYSVSREKKERFSLILESASTNQTSMYLCASSEFVGGSGDTQYFGPGTRLTVL.

The chain employs TRBV12-3 or TRBV12-4 and TRBJ2-1; the D is unclear. Trimming took off 1 base at V and 0 bases at J, with 7 bases between the two ends. The CDR3 totals 15 residues. The CDR3 spells CASSLVGASYNEQFF. CDR3 DNA: TGTGCCAGCAGTTTAGTAGGCGCCTCCTACAATGAGCAGTTCTTC.

In its sample, this clonotype was seen many times. This sequence joins TRBV28 and TRBJ1-5; possible D gene TRBD1, 6 bases. This CDR3 has 12 amino acids. Germline CDR1 MDHEN, CDR2 SYDVKM. Trimming pared 6 bases from V and 7 bases from J, leaving 10 bases between. The DNA for the CDR3 is TGTGCCAGCAGCACAGGGTTGCAGCCCCAGCATTTT. This codes for CASSTGLQPQHF.

This clonotype has a handful of counts. V usage is TRBV7-9 and J usage is TRBJ2-3, with D possibly being TRBD2 (5 bases). This CDR3 region has 15 residues. Trimming stripped 2 bases from V and 6 bases from J, with 15 bases between. Looked up from germline, CDR1 is SEHNR and CDR2 is FQNEAQ (reference sequence). The CDR3 reads CASSLPWDRGDTQYF. The CDR3 nucleotides are TGTGCCAGCAGCTTACCCTGGGATAGAGGGGATACGCAGTATTTT.

This clonotype was recorded many times. The rearrangement links TRBV28 to TRBJ2-1, with D possibly called TRBD1 or TRBD2 (5 bases each). V gave up 5 bases and J gave up 12 bases, with 26 bases separating them. Germline loops: CDR1 MDHEN, CDR2 SYDVKM. The CDR3 runs 16 residues. CDR3 in amino acids: CASSTRGTGPFGGQFF. The CDR3 DNA reads TGTGCCAGCAGTACCCGGGGAACAGGCCCGTTTGGGGGGCAGTTCTTC.

This clonotype was seen at least ten times. The rearrangement uses TRBV10-3 and TRBJ2-1; 8 bases map to TRBD1. CDR3 length: 16 residues. J lost 1 base, V lost 2 bases, and 4 bases had no gene match. Germline CDR1 and CDR2: ENHRY and SYGVKD. CDR3: CAISEGQGRSYNEQFF. In DNA, the CDR3 is TGTGCCATCAGTGAGGGACAGGGTAGGTCCTACAATGAGCAGTTCTTC.

The chain recombines TRBV4-1 with TRBJ2-5; D could derive from TRBD1 or TRBD2 (6 bases each). The CDR3 extends over 15 amino acids. With 0 bases removed from V and 2 bases from J, the gap between germline ends came to 10 bases. From germline, CDR1 is MGHRA and CDR2 YSYEKL. The CDR3 DNA reads as TGCGCCAGCAGCCAAGATAGGGGGGCACAAGAGACCCAGTACTTC. As protein: CASSQDRGAQETQYF.

This clonotype was counted ten times or more. The chain carries TRBV5-1 and TRBJ1-2; no reliable D call. There are 14 residues in the CDR3. The V end lost 0 bases, the J end lost 8 bases, and 14 bases lay between the germline ends. Per germline, CDR1 SGHRS and CDR2 YFSETQ. CDR3 amino acids: CASSLDGGAGGYTF. The CDR3 DNA follows: TGCGCCAGCAGCTTGGATGGAGGCGCCGGGGGCTACACCTTC.

The sample holds a few counts of this clonotype. The chain employs TRBV20-1 and TRBJ2-3; D is ambiguous. CDR1 and CDR2 from the germline V gene are DFQATT and SNEGSKA (reference sequence). The CDR3 sequence is 12 residues long. V was clipped by 0 bases and J by 4 bases, with 5 bases between them. Here the CDR3 DNA reads TGCAGTGCTAGAGATGGTCCAGATACGCAGTATTTT. It specifies CSARDGPDTQYF.

The chain has TRBV10-3 and TRBJ2-3; possibly TRBD2 for D (6 bases). Trimming took 8 bases from V and 6 from J, leaving 9 bases between them. CDR1 and CDR2 from the germline V gene are ENHRY and SYGVKD. This CDR3 region has 11 residues. As DNA, the CDR3 is TGTGCCATCGGGGGGTGGGATACGCAGTATTTT. This translates into CAIGGWDTQYF.

Sample share makes this clonotype medium-sized. This chain uses TRBV20-1 with TRBJ1-3; D gene ambiguous. CDR3 size: 13 residues. Looked up from germline, CDR1 is DFQATT and CDR2 is SNEGSKA (reference sequence). Deletions cut 5 bases from V and 0 bases from J, with 8 bases between. The chain's CDR3 is CSAEAVSGNTIYF. The CDR3 nucleotides are TGCAGTGCTGAGGCCGTCTCTGGAAACACCATATATTTT.